The TCR beta chain under discussion was sequenced for a study of cytomegalovirus exposure and HLA in healthy donors. Study results and caveats: For most TCR sequences rarity was the rule, although some public TCRs occurred in many donors.

Concerning this clone: Its antigen is not identified.

CDR1 is LGHNA and CDR2 is YSLEER in the germline V gene. The V end lost 3 bases, the J end lost 4 bases, and 15 bases lay between the germline ends. The CDR3 is 15 amino acids. Amplification used 60 Vbeta primers and 13 Jbeta primers. Libraries were prepared by immunoSEQ multiplex PCR; TCRdb keeps only in-frame clonotypes and omits some of them. The table has about 140,000 clones, around 79% seen once. The rearrangement links TRBV4-3 to TRBJ1-2; the D gene is possibly TRBD1 (5 bases). The sequencing sample was made of PBMCs. The clonotype originates from a man aged 18-30 years in good health and CMV-seronegative. CDR3: CASSHLTGGGYGYTF. CDR3 DNA sequence: TGCGCCAGCAGCCACCTCACTGGGGGGGGCTATGGCTACACCTTC.